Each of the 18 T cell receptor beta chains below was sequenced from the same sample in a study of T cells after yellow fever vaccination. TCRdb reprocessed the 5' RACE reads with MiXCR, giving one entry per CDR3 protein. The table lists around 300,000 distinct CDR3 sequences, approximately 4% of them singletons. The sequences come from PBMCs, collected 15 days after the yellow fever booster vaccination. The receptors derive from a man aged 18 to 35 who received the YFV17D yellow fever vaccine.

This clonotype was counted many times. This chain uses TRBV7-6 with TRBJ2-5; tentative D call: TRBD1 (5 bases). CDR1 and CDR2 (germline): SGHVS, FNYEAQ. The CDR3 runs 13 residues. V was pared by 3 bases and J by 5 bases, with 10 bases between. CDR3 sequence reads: CASSFRVEETQYF. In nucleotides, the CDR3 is TGTGCCAGCAGCTTCAGGGTCGAGGAGACCCAGTACTTC.

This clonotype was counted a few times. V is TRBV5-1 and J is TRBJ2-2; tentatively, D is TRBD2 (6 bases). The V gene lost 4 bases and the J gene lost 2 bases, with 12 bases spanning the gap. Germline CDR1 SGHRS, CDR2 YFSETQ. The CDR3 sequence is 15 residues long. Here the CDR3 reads CASSETGRNTGELFF. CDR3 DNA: TGCGCCAGCAGCGAAACCGGGAGAAACACCGGGGAGCTGTTTTTT.

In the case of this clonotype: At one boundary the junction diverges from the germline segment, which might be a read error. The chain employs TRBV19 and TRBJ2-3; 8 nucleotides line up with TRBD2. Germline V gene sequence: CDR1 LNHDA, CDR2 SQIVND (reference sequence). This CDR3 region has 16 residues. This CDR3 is CASSAGGASATDKQYF. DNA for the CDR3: TGTGCCAGTAGCGCCGGGGGGGCCTCCGCCACAGATAAGCAGTATTTT.

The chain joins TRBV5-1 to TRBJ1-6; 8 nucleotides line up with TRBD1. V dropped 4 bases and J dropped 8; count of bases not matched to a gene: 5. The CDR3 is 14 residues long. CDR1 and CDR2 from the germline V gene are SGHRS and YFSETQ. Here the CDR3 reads CASSLGQEHSPLHF. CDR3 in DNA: TGCGCCAGCAGCCTGGGACAGGAGCATTCACCCCTCCACTTT.

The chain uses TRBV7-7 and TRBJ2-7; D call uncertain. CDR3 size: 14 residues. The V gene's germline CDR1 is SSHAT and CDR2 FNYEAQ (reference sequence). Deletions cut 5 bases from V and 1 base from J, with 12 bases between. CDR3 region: CASSKLGSSYEQYF. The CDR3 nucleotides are TGTGCCAGCAGCAAGTTGGGCAGTTCCTACGAGCAGTACTTC.

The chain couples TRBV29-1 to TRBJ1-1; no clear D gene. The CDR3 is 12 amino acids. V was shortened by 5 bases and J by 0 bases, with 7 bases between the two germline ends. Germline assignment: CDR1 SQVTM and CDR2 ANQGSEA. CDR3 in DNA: TGCAGCGTTAGGGCCTTGAACACTGAAGCTTTCTTT. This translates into CSVRALNTEAFF.

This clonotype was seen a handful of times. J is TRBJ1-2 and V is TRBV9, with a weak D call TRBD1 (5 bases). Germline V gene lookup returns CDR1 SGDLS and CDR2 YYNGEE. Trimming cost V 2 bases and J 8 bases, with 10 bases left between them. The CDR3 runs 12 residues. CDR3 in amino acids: CASSVGGGGYTF. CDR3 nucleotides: TGTGCCAGCAGCGTCGGCGGGGGAGGCTACACCTTC.

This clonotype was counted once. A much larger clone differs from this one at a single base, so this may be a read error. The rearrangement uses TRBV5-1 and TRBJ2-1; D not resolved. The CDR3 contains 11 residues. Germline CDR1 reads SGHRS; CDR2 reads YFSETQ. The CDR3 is CASSLRHELFF. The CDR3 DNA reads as TGCGCCAGCAGCTTGCGCCATGAGCTGTTCTTC.

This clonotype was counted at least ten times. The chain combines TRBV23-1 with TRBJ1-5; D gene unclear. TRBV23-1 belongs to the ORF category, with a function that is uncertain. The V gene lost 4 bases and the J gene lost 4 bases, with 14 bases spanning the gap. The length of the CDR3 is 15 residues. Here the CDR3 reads CASSLIMALNQPQHF. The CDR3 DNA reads TGCGCCAGCAGTCTAATCATGGCATTAAATCAGCCCCAGCATTTT.

This CDR3 reads CSAGGCTDTQYF. CDR3 bases: TGCAGCGCTGGTGGGTGCACAGATACGCAGTATTTT. The gene calls are TRBV20-1 and TRBJ2-3, with D hard to call. CDR1 DFQATT and CDR2 SNEGSKA come from the germline V gene (reference sequence). This CDR3 contains 12 residues.

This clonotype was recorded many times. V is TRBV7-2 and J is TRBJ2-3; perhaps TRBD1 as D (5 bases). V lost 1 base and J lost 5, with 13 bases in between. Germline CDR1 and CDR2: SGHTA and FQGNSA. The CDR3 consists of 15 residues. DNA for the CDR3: TGTGCCAGCAGCTTAGTGAACAGGTGGGGAGATACGCAGTATTTT. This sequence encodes CASSLVNRWGDTQYF.

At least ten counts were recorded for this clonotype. CDR3 in amino acids: CASRKKRGEGNEQFF. The CDR3 nucleotides are TGTGCCAGCAGGAAAAAGCGGGGGGAAGGCAATGAGCAGTTCTTC. V usage is TRBV28 and J usage is TRBJ2-1, with 9 bases lining up with TRBD2. The germline V gene encodes CDR1 MDHEN and CDR2 SYDVKM. The CDR3 contains 15 residues. The V and J ends lost 6 bases and 6 bases, in that order; junction bases with no gene match: 9.

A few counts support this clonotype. CDR3 loop: CASSLTSSLDTQYF. CDR3 in DNA: TGTGCCAGCAGCTTGACGTCTTCCTTGGATACGCAGTATTTT. This chain uses TRBV5-4 with TRBJ2-3; no firm D call. Trimming pared 1 base from V and 6 bases from J, leaving 12 bases between. This CDR3 region has 14 residues. The germline V gene has CDR1 SGHNT and CDR2 YYREEE (reference sequence).

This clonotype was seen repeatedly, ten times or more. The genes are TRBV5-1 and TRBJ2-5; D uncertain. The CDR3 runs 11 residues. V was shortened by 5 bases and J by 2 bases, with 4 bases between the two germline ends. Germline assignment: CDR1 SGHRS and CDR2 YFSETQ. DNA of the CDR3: TGCGCCAGCAGGATTCAAGAGACCCAGTACTTC. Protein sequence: CASRIQETQYF.

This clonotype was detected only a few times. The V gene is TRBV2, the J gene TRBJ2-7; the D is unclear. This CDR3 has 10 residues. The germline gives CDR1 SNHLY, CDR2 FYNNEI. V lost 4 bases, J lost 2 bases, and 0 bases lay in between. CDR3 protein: CASSAYEQYF. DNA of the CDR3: TGTGCCAGCAGTGCCTACGAGCAGTACTTC.

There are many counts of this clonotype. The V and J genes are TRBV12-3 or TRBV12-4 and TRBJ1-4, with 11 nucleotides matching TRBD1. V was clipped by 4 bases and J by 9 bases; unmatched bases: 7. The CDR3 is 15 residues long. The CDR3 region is CASSSLGQGAQKLFF. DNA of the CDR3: TGTGCCAGCAGTTCCCTTGGACAGGGGGCCCAAAAACTGTTTTTT.

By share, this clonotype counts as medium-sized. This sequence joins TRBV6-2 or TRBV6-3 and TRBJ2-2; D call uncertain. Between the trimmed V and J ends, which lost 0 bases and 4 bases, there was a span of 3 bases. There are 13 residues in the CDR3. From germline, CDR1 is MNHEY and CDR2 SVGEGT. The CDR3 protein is CASSYSTTGELFF. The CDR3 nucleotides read TGTGCCAGCAGTTACTCGACCACCGGGGAGCTGTTTTTT.

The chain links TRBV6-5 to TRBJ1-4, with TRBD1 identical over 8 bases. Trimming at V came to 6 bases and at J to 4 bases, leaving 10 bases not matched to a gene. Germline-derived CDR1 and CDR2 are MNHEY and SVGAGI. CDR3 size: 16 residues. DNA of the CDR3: TGTGCCAGCAGCCGATTCTACAGGGGGGGTAATGAAAAACTGTTTTTT. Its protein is CASSRFYRGGNEKLFF.